This T cell receptor beta chain came from a study of blood T cell repertoires in COVID-19. Study overall: COVID-19 samples collected from the United States, Italy and Spain covered acute and convalescent phases. T cells, B-cell-depleted T cells, or PBMCs provided the cDNA or gDNA that served as material.

In the original processing: For nucleated cells, counts were estimated from reference gene primer amplification. Clones were sequenced by immunoSEQ multiplex PCR, and TCRdb holds only the in-frame ones, with some missing. The D gene and trimming were derived from the DNA, and the V and J assignments and clone size from that table. The table lists fewer than 85,000 clones, around 67% of them singletons. Per the germline V gene, CDR1 is MNHEY and CDR2 is SVGAGI. This CDR3 has 11 residues. The germline V and J ends were trimmed by 5 bases and 5 bases, with 6 bases remaining between them. The V gene is TRBV6-5, the J gene TRBJ2-5; TRBD1 might be the D (6 bases). Sequencing was performed on peripheral blood. This sequence originates from a man in his 60s with acute or convalescent COVID-19. For the CDR3, the DNA is TGTGCCAGCAGTAGGGGGGAGACCCAGTACTTC. Translated: CASSRGETQYF.